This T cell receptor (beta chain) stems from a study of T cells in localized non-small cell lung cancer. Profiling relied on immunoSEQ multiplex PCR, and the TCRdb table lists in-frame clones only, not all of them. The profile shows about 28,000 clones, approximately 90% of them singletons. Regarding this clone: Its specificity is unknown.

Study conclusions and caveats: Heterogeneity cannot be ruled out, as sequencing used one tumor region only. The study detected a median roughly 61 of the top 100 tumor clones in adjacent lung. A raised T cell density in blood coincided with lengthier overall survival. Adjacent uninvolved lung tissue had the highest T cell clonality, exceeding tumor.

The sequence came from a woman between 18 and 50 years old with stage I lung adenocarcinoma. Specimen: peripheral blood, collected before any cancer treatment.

The CDR3 region is CASRDGFNEQFF. The DNA of the CDR3 is TGTGCCAGCAGGGACGGATTCAATGAGCAGTTCTTC. The V call is TRBV7-2, the J call TRBJ2-1; no firm D call. The CDR3 spans 12 residues. Germline V gene sequence: CDR1 SGHTA, CDR2 FQGNSA. V lost 6 bases, J lost 6 bases, and 9 bases lay in between.